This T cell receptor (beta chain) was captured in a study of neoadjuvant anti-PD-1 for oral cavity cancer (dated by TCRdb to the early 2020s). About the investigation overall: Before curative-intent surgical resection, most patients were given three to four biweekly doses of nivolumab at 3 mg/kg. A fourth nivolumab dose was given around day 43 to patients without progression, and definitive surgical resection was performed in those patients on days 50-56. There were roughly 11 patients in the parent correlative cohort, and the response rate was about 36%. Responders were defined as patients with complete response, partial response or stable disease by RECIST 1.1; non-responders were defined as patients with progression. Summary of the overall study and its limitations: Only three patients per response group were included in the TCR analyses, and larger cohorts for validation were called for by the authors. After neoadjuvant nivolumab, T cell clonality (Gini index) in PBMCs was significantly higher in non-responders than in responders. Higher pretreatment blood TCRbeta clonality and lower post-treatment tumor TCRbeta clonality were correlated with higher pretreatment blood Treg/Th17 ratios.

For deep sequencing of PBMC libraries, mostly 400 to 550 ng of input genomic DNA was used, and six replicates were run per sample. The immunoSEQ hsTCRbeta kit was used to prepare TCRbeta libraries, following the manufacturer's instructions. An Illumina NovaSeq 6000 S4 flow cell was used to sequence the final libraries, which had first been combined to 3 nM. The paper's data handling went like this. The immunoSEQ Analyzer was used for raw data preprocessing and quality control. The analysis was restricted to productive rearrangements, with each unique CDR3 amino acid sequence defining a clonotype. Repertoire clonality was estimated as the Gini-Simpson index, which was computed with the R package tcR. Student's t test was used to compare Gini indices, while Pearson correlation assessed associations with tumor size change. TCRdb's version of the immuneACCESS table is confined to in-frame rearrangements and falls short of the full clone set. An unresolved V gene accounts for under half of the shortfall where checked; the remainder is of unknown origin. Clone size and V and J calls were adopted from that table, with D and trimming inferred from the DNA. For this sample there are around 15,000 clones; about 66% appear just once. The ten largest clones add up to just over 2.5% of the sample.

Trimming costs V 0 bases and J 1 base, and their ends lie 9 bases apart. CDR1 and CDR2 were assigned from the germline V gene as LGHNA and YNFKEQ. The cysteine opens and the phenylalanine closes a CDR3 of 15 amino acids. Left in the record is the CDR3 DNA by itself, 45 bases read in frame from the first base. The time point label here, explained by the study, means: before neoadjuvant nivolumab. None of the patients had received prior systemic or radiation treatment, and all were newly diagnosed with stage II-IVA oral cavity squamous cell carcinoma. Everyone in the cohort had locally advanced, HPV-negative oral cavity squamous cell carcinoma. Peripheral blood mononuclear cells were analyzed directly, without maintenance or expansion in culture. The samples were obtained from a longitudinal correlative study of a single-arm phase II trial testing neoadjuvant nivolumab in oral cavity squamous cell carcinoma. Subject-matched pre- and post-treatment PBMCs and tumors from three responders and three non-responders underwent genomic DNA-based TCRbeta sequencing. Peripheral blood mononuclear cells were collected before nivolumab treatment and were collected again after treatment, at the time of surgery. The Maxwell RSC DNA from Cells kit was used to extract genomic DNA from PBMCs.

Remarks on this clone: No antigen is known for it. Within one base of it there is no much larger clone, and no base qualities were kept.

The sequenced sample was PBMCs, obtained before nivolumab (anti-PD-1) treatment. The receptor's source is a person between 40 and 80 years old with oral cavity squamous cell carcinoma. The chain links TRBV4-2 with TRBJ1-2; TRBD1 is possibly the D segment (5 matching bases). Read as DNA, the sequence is TGTGCCAGCAGCCAAGACGACAGAAATAACTATGGCTACACCTTC. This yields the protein CASSQDDRNNYGYTF.